The rows below give T cell receptor beta chains drawn from one sample of a study of early T cells in non-severe SARS-CoV-2 infection. Via MiXCR, TCRdb re-called the 5' RACE reads, giving one row per CDR3 protein. The sample shows some 57,000 distinct CDR3 sequences, 9.5% to 15% of them seen only once. Sequenced input: whole blood. Every receptor here comes from an adult who was a healthcare worker with PCR-confirmed SARS-CoV-2 infection or an uninfected control (not recorded which). Both conserved end residues are part of each CDR3. The order of the fields is D gene, V gene, J gene, CDR3 protein. A D gene is named only where the DNA matches it firmly.

d_gene: .; v_gene: TRBV7-2; j_gene: TRBJ1-2; CDR3aa: CASSSFTANYGYTF
d_gene: .; v_gene: TRBV5-1; j_gene: TRBJ1-2; CDR3aa: CASSLVTADGYTF
d_gene: .; v_gene: TRBV28; j_gene: TRBJ1-1; CDR3aa: CASSLWGQGGAFF
d_gene: .; v_gene: TRBV5-1; j_gene: TRBJ2-5; CDR3aa: CASRRPQETQYF
d_gene: .; v_gene: TRBV9; j_gene: TRBJ2-1; CDR3aa: CASSGIGGSNEQFF
d_gene: .; v_gene: TRBV7-2; j_gene: TRBJ2-7; CDR3aa: CASSWDSGVGQYF
d_gene: .; v_gene: TRBV2; j_gene: TRBJ2-5; CDR3aa: CASIPLGRDQETQYF
d_gene: TRBD2; v_gene: TRBV24-1; j_gene: TRBJ2-2; CDR3aa: CATSVGTSEAGELFF
d_gene: .; v_gene: TRBV29-1; j_gene: TRBJ2-7; CDR3aa: CSVDGGDYEQYF
d_gene: TRBD2; v_gene: TRBV6-5; j_gene: TRBJ2-3; CDR3aa: CASSYSGGVGTDTQYF
d_gene: TRBD1; v_gene: TRBV9; j_gene: TRBJ2-7; CDR3aa: CASSVADRAYEQYF
d_gene: .; v_gene: TRBV27; j_gene: TRBJ1-1; CDR3aa: CASSFLLAGGHTEAFF
d_gene: .; v_gene: TRBV29-1; j_gene: TRBJ2-2; CDR3aa: CSVGRGGSTGELFF
d_gene: .; v_gene: TRBV4-2; j_gene: TRBJ1-5; CDR3aa: CASSHAGTAGNQPQHF
d_gene: .; v_gene: TRBV29-1; j_gene: TRBJ2-5; CDR3aa: CSVEGRGHETQYF
d_gene: .; v_gene: TRBV6-5; j_gene: TRBJ2-5; CDR3aa: CASSYGGGGETQYF
d_gene: TRBD1; v_gene: TRBV7-2; j_gene: TRBJ2-2; CDR3aa: CASSLRRGPGTGELFF
d_gene: .; v_gene: TRBV5-1; j_gene: TRBJ1-1; CDR3aa: CASRRGDTEAFF
d_gene: TRBD1; v_gene: TRBV9; j_gene: TRBJ2-2; CDR3aa: CASSVGTGPGTGELFF
d_gene: TRBD1; v_gene: TRBV5-1; j_gene: TRBJ1-1; CDR3aa: CASSLLGGGPEAFF
d_gene: TRBD2; v_gene: TRBV29-1; j_gene: TRBJ2-5; CDR3aa: CSVGIAGGPEGTQYF
d_gene: .; v_gene: TRBV7-9; j_gene: TRBJ2-4; CDR3aa: CASSLARGGPGLEYF
d_gene: .; v_gene: TRBV6-6; j_gene: TRBJ1-1; CDR3aa: CASSYSEQGGAFF
d_gene: TRBD1; v_gene: TRBV6-2/TRBV6-3; j_gene: TRBJ2-6; CDR3aa: CATSSLPGQGNSGANVLTF
d_gene: TRBD1; v_gene: TRBV5-6; j_gene: TRBJ2-7; CDR3aa: CASSYRQGINEQYF
d_gene: TRBD1; v_gene: TRBV7-9; j_gene: TRBJ2-5; CDR3aa: CASSSGQGGETQYF
d_gene: TRBD2; v_gene: TRBV28; j_gene: TRBJ2-5; CDR3aa: CASSSLTSGVRETQYF
d_gene: .; v_gene: TRBV5-1; j_gene: TRBJ2-1; CDR3aa: CASSFGQRNEQFF
d_gene: TRBD1; v_gene: TRBV7-9; j_gene: TRBJ2-2; CDR3aa: CASSRQGATGELFF
d_gene: .; v_gene: TRBV3-1; j_gene: TRBJ1-3; CDR3aa: CASSQVGGSGNTIYF
d_gene: TRBD2; v_gene: TRBV5-1; j_gene: TRBJ2-1; CDR3aa: CASSGGRTPSAPHNEQFF
d_gene: .; v_gene: TRBV10-1; j_gene: TRBJ2-7; CDR3aa: CAITLRAYEQYF
d_gene: .; v_gene: TRBV12-3/TRBV12-4; j_gene: TRBJ1-4; CDR3aa: CASPRQEHCNEKLFF
d_gene: TRBD2; v_gene: TRBV14; j_gene: TRBJ2-2; CDR3aa: CASSQVLAVRADTGELFF
d_gene: .; v_gene: TRBV6-6; j_gene: TRBJ2-3; CDR3aa: CASSTNLGGANTDTQYF
d_gene: TRBD2; v_gene: TRBV7-8; j_gene: TRBJ2-3; CDR3aa: CASSPKNKGLAADTQYF
d_gene: .; v_gene: TRBV30; j_gene: TRBJ1-5; CDR3aa: CAWSVDGVDQPQHF